Listed below are T cell receptor beta chains from one sample, sequenced in a study of CXCR3-negative and CXCR3-positive naive CD8 T cells. TCRdb re-called the 5' RACE reads and gives one entry per CDR3 protein, without DNA. The sample has some 150,000 distinct CDR3 sequences, and its top ten clones hold 0.41%. The sample consisted of naive CXCR3+ CD8+ T cells from blood. The receptor set was obtained from a human donor in good health. Some clones in this sample may be carry-over from other donors' samples. Each CDR3 is given with its conserved first and last residue.

V gene	J gene	CDR3 protein
TRBV28	TRBJ2-3	CASSSPGTRDTDTQYF
TRBV5-5	TRBJ1-1	CASSLVFPPNLNTEAFF
TRBV9	TRBJ2-5	CASSVAGVQQETQYF
TRBV28	TRBJ2-7	CASSFGYRLSYEQYF
TRBV4-3	TRBJ2-2	CASSLYWGSGTGELFF
TRBV7-9	TRBJ2-7	CASSFDRDEQYF
TRBV9	TRBJ2-5	CASSAFPSGVQETQYF
TRBV6-5	TRBJ2-1	CASRRDGGSYNEQFF
TRBV7-9	TRBJ2-7	CASSSTTSGRSSYEQYF
TRBV9	TRBJ2-5	CASSVNRDSRLQETQYF
TRBV5-4	TRBJ1-1	CASSFLPGHHEAFF
TRBV7-9	TRBJ2-7	CASSPSGGETLYEQYF
TRBV27	TRBJ2-1	CASSIHGSGGMYNEQFF
TRBV27	TRBJ2-2	CASSSRYTGELFF
TRBV7-6	TRBJ2-7	CASSLGLAGDEQYF
TRBV15	TRBJ1-6	CATSRDLGAGTGDSPLHF
TRBV3-1	TRBJ1-5	CASSQERYSNQPQHF
TRBV10-3	TRBJ1-1	CATGRDQGTEAFF
TRBV15	TRBJ1-6	CATSRDRGYSPLHF
TRBV11-3	TRBJ2-7	CASSTRLADYEQYF
TRBV28	TRBJ2-1	CASGTGTSGGNEQFF
TRBV3-1	TRBJ2-7	CASSRPGQGAWEQYF
TRBV29-1	TRBJ1-6	CSVVWPGRVALHF
TRBV7-9	TRBJ1-2	CASSLEPYNYGYTF
TRBV6-2/TRBV6-3	TRBJ1-1	CASSSDRNTEAFF
TRBV5-5	TRBJ2-1	CASSLEAGVYNEQFF
TRBV13	TRBJ2-1	CASTSIFRLDREQFF
TRBV20-1	TRBJ2-2	CSARVSGADTGELFF
TRBV20-1	TRBJ1-1	CSARNMLGDTEAFF